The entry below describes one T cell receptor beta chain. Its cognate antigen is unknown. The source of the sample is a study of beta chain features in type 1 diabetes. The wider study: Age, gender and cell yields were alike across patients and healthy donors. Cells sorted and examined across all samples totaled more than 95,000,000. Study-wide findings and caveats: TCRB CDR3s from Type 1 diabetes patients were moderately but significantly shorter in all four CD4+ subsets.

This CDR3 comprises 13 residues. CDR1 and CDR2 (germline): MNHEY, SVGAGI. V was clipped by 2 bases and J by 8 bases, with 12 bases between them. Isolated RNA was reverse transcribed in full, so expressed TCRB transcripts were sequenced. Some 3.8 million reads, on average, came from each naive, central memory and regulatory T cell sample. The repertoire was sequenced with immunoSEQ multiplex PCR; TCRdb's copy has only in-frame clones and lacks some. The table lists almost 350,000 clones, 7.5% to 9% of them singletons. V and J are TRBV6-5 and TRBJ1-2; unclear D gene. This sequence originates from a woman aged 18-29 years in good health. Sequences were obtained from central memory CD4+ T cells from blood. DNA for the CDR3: TGTGCCAGCAGTTACCCGGGCGGGTACGGCTACACCTTC. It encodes CASSYPGGYGYTF.